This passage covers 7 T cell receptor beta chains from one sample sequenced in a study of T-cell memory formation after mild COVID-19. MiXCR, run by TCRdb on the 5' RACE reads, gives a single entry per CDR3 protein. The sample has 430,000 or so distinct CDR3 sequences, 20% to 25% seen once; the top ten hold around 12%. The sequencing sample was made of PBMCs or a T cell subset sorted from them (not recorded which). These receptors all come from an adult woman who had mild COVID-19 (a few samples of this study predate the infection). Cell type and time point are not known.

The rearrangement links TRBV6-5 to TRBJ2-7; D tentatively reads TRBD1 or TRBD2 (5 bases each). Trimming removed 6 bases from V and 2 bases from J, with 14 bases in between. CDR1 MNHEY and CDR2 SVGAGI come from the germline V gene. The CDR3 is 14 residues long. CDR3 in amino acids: CASRPGRRAYEQYF. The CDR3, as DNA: TGTGCCAGCAGACCGGGACGGCGGGCCTACGAGCAGTACTTC.

The CDR3 nucleotides are TGTGCCAGCAGCACGCGGACTAGCGGGGGGAATACGCAGTATTTT. Translation gives CASSTRTSGGNTQYF. The chain has TRBV7-2 and TRBJ2-3; 14 bases are shared with TRBD2. The V gene end was trimmed by 5 bases and the J gene end by 7 bases; junction bases not matched to a gene: 5. There are 15 residues in the CDR3. Germline V gene data show CDR1 as SGHTA and CDR2 as FQGNSA.

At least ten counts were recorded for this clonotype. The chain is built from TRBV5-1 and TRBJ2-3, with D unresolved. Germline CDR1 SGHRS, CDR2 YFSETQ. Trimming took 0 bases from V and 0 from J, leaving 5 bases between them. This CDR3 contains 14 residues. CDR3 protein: CASSLGNSTDTQYF. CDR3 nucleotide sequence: TGCGCCAGCAGCTTGGGGAATAGCACAGATACGCAGTATTTT. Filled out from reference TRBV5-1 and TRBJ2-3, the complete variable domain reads KAGVTQTPRYLIKTRGQQVTLSCSPISGHRSVSWYQQTPGQGLQFLFEYFSETQRNKGNFPGRFSGRQFSNSRSEMNVSTLELGDSALYLCASSLGNSTDTQYFGPGTRLTVL.

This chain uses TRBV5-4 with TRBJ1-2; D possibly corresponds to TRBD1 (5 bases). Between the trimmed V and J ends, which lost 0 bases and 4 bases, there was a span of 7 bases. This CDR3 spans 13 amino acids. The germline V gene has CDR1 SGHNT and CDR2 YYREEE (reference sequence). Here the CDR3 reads CASSLAGIYGYTF. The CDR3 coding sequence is TGTGCCAGCAGCTTGGCAGGGATCTATGGCTACACCTTC.

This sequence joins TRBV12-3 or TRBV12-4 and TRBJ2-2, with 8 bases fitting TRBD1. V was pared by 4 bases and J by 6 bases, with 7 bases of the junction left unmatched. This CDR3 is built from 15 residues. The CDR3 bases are TGTGCCAGCAGTTCGACAGGGGACGGGGCCGGGGAGCTGTTTTTT. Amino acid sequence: CASSSTGDGAGELFF.

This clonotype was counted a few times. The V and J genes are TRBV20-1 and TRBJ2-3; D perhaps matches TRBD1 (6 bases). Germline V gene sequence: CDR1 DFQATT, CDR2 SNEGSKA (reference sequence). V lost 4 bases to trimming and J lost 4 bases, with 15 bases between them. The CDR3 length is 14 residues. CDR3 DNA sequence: TGCAGTGCTACCCGGACAGCCTGGGCAGATACGCAGTATTTT. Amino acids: CSATRTAWADTQYF.

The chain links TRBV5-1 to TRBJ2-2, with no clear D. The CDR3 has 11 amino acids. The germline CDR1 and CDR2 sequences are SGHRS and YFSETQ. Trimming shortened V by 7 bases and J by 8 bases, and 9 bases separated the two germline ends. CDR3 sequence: CASFSRGELFF. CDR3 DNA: TGCGCCAGCTTTAGTCGTGGGGAGCTGTTTTTT. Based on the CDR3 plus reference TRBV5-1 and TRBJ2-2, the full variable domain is KAGVTQTPRYLIKTRGQQVTLSCSPISGHRSVSWYQQTPGQGLQFLFEYFSETQRNKGNFPGRFSGRQFSNSRSEMNVSTLELGDSALYLCASFSRGELFFGEGSRLTVL.